Reported below is one TCR beta chain. Which antigen it targets is not known. Per-base quality was not reported, and no clone a single base away is much larger than it. Library creation used the immunoSEQ multiplex PCR assay. TCRdb carries this immuneACCESS record with in-frame sequences only. Its versions omit some clonotypes, under half of them owing to an unresolved V gene in the studies checked, with the rest unexplained. The sample table lists 65,000 to 80,000 clones, 75% to 90% of them with a count of one. The ten largest clones capture around 9.5% of the sample. The data were obtained in a study of control samples from healthy donors and cancer patients (dated by TCRdb to 2018 to 2020). From the cysteine through the phenylalanine, the CDR3 covers 13 amino acids. The retained sequence is limited to the CDR3, 39 bases, with the frame set at the first base. V and J are truncated by 6 bases and 1 base respectively, leaving an intervening sequence of 7 bases. CDR1 and CDR2, per the germline V gene, are MNHEY and SVGAGI.

The sequence joins TRBV6-5 to TRBJ2-4; the D gene is unclear. Sequenced material: PBMCs. The source is a woman in her forties or fifties with colorectal cancer. The base sequence is TGTGCCAGCAGCAATGGGGCCAAAAACATTCAGTACTTC. The encoded protein is CASSNGAKNIQYF.